The 23 T cell receptor beta chains in this list originate from one sample, sequenced in a study of T cell responses to AZD1222 COVID-19 vaccine. Sequenced by immunoSEQ multiplex PCR; TCRdb stores in-frame clones only, minus some. The sample contains about 120,000 clones, 85% to 90% of which appear only once. The sample in question was peripheral blood, obtained 28 days after the second AZD1222 dose. All receptors derive from an adult who received the AZD1222 COVID-19 vaccine.

The table lists this clone with a count of one. This rearrangement joins TRBV18 to TRBJ2-4; 9 nucleotides line up with TRBD2. CDR1 and CDR2 from the germline V gene are KGHSH and LQKENI. The junction had 5 bases not matched to a gene; V was cut back by 3 bases and J by 2 bases. The CDR3 has 16 residues. CDR3 loop: CASSPVSGGTKNIQYF. The CDR3 DNA is TGTGCCAGCTCACCGGTTAGCGGGGGAACCAAAAACATTCAGTACTTC.

The rearrangement joins TRBV4-1 to TRBJ2-5; TRBD1 matches at 8 bases. There are 16 residues in the CDR3. Germline CDR1 MGHRA, CDR2 YSYEKL. Trimming cost V 4 bases and J 2 bases; bases outside gene matches: 9. The CDR3: CASSRTGTGGQETQYF. The CDR3 region has the DNA TGCGCCAGCAGCCGAACCGGGACAGGAGGGCAAGAGACCCAGTACTTC.

The genes are TRBV7-2 and TRBJ1-6; D is perhaps TRBD1 (6 bases). The CDR3 has 15 amino acids. The V end was cut by 5 bases, the J end by 9 bases, with 17 bases between. The germline gives CDR1 SGHTA, CDR2 FQGNSA. The CDR3 is CASSQTQGSSSPLHF. The CDR3 DNA reads TGTGCCAGCAGCCAAACGCAGGGGAGTAGTTCACCCCTCCACTTT.

In DNA, the CDR3 is TGTGCCAGCTCACCACAGGGGGCTCACTATGGCTACACCTTC. It translates to CASSPQGAHYGYTF. The genes are TRBV18 and TRBJ1-2; 7 bases are shared with TRBD1. CDR3 length equals 14 residues. Germline loops: CDR1 KGHSH, CDR2 LQKENI. Germline trimming cut 1 base from V and 3 bases from J; bases unmatched to any gene: 2.

The V call is TRBV2, the J call TRBJ2-5, with D possibly being TRBD2 (5 bases). The germline V and J ends were trimmed by 9 bases and 2 bases, with 19 bases remaining between them. The CDR3 extends over 15 amino acids. Per the germline V gene, CDR1 is SNHLY and CDR2 is FYNNEI. CDR3 sequence: CASRRAPDSQETQYF. CDR3 DNA sequence: TGTGCCAGTCGACGCGCGCCGGACTCACAAGAGACCCAGTACTTC.

The CDR3 nucleotides are TGTGCCAGCAGCTTTTTTAGGGCCAGTTCACCCCTCCACTTT. Translation: CASSFFRASSPLHF. This sequence joins TRBV7-9 and TRBJ1-6; unclear D gene. V shed 3 bases and J shed 9 bases, with 12 bases lying between them. The CDR3 consists of 14 residues. Germline CDR1 SEHNR, CDR2 FQNEAQ (reference sequence).

J is TRBJ2-2 and V is TRBV19, with D maybe TRBD1 (6 bases). The ends were cut back, 2 bases at V and 4 bases at J, with 17 bases in the middle. Germline values: CDR1 LNHDA, CDR2 SQIVND (reference sequence). The CDR3 consists of 17 residues. CDR3 sequence (DNA): TGTGCCAGTAGTATATGGCGGACAGACCCGGGCACCGGGGAGCTGTTTTTT. Amino acid sequence: CASSIWRTDPGTGELFF.

This chain links TRBV30 with TRBJ1-2; 12 nucleotides match TRBD1. The trim removed 5 bases at V and 0 bases at J, leaving 13 bases unmatched. CDR3 size: 18 residues. Germline loops: CDR1 GTSNPN, CDR2 SVGIG (reference sequence). The CDR3 region is CAWGGWRDRGRPNYGYTF. CDR3 DNA: TGTGCCTGGGGCGGTTGGAGGGACAGGGGGCGGCCTAACTATGGCTACACCTTC.

This clone was counted once. V gene TRBV19 combines with J gene TRBJ1-2; D is ambiguous. Trimming removed 5 bases from V and 8 bases from J, with 15 bases in between. Germline CDR1 is LNHDA and CDR2 is SQIVND (reference sequence). The CDR3 spans 13 residues. The CDR3 region is CASSDRRRWGYTF. The CDR3 DNA follows: TGTGCCAGTAGTGATCGCCGACGGTGGGGCTACACCTTC.

The chain carries TRBV6-5 and TRBJ1-2; 8 bases are shared with TRBD1. The CDR3 contains 15 residues. Losses at the gene ends were 5 bases for V and 6 bases for J; bases not matched to a gene: 11. Germline CDR1 and CDR2: MNHEY and SVGAGI. In DNA, the CDR3 is TGTGCCAGCAGTCATGGACAGGGAGGTAGGAATGGCTACACCTTC. This gives the protein CASSHGQGGRNGYTF.

The chain couples TRBV6-5 to TRBJ2-7; D is unclear. Looked up from germline, CDR1 is MNHEY and CDR2 is SVGAGI. The V end lost 8 bases, the J end lost 0 bases, and 14 bases lay between the germline ends. There are 14 residues in the CDR3. CDR3 protein: CASSEAYASYEQYF. CDR3 bases: TGTGCCAGCTCGGAAGCATATGCCTCCTACGAGCAGTACTTC.

This clone was observed a handful of times. The gene calls are TRBV5-6 and TRBJ1-2; the D is unclear. V was trimmed by 4 bases and J by 4 bases, leaving 17 bases between them. This CDR3 contains 15 residues. Per the germline V gene, CDR1 is SGHDT and CDR2 is YYEEEE. The CDR3 nucleotides read TGTGCCAGCAGCCCGCGCGCAGGTGCGTTCTATGGCTACACCTTC. Its translation: CASSPRAGAFYGYTF.

Concerning this clone itself: Within the sample, other DNA sequences also encode this same CDR3. This rearrangement joins TRBV30 to TRBJ2-3, with D uncertain. The ends were cut back, 0 bases at V and 4 bases at J, with 2 bases in the middle. The V gene's germline CDR1 is GTSNPN and CDR2 SVGIG (reference sequence). CDR3 length: 11 residues. This CDR3 reads CAWSVSDTQYF. The CDR3 nucleotides are TGTGCCTGGAGTGTCTCAGATACGCAGTATTTT.

The V call is TRBV19, the J call TRBJ1-3; D is possibly TRBD1 (6 bases). Trimming stripped 9 bases from V and 0 bases from J, with 18 bases between. This CDR3 region has 16 residues. CDR1 and CDR2 from the germline V gene are LNHDA and SQIVND (reference sequence). The CDR3 nucleotides read TGTGCCAGCACACAGGGACAAGCCTTCTCTGGAAACACCATATATTTT. This gives the protein CASTQGQAFSGNTIYF. Using reference TRBV19 and TRBJ1-3 for the parts outside the CDR3, the full variable domain is DGGITQSPKYLFRKEGQNVTLSCEQNLNHDAMYWYRQDPGQGLRLIYYSQIVNDFQKGDIAEGYSVSREKKESFPLTVTSAQKNPTAFYLCASTQGQAFSGNTIYFGEGSWLTVV.

The chain employs TRBV3-1 (or the pseudogene TRBV3-2) and TRBJ1-1; D perhaps matches TRBD1 (5 bases). Trimming removed 4 bases from V and 4 bases from J, with 19 bases in between. The CDR3 runs 16 residues. Looked up from germline, CDR1 is LGHDT and CDR2 is YNNKEL (reference sequence). CDR3 in DNA: TGTGCCAGCAGCCTCGGTCCGGGGGGGGGTGGCACTGAAGCTTTCTTT. Its translation: CASSLGPGGGGTEAFF.

The CDR3: CASSRTGDSYEQYF. CDR3 bases: TGTGCCAGCAGTCGGACAGGAGACTCCTACGAGCAGTACTTC. The rearrangement joins TRBV27 to TRBJ2-7, with TRBD1 matching 7 bases. This CDR3 is built from 14 residues. Germline assignment: CDR1 MNHEY and CDR2 SMNVEV (reference sequence). Trimming at V came to 5 bases and at J to 0 bases, leaving 4 bases not matched to a gene.

In this sample, this clone turned up once. The CDR3 DNA reads as TGTGCCATCAGTGAGACAGCGGGAGGCTACAATGAGCAGTTCTTC. Its protein is CAISETAGGYNEQFF. The gene calls are TRBV10-3 and TRBJ2-1, with TRBD2 identical over 9 bases. The CDR3 length is 15 residues. V shed 2 bases, J shed 3 bases, and the junction held 2 bases outside the gene matches. Germline V lookup: CDR1 ENHRY, CDR2 SYGVKD.

J is TRBJ2-7 and V is TRBV5-5; no reliable D call. With 0 bases removed from V and 6 bases from J, the gap between germline ends came to 10 bases. CDR3 size: 13 residues. From germline, CDR1 is SGHKS and CDR2 YYEKEE (reference sequence). The CDR3 DNA sequence: TGTGCCAGCAGCTTGGACATTTTGACCGAGCAGTACTTC. This encodes CASSLDILTEQYF.

The chain has TRBV28 and TRBJ1-3, with D uncertain. CDR3 length equals 14 residues. Germline V gene data show CDR1 as MDHEN and CDR2 as SYDVKM. V was cut by 4 bases and J by 0 bases, with 7 bases left in between. In DNA form, the CDR3 reads TGTGCCAGCAGTTCCGGTCTCTCTGGAAACACCATATATTTT. It translates to CASSSGLSGNTIYF.

The rearrangement uses TRBV10-3 and TRBJ2-7; possibly TRBD1 or TRBD2 for D (5 bases each). V lost 6 bases, J lost 0 bases, and 12 bases lay in between. Per the germline V gene, CDR1 is ENHRY and CDR2 is SYGVKD. The CDR3 loop spans 14 amino acids. The CDR3: CAIRGDGASYEQYF. CDR3 DNA sequence: TGTGCCATCAGGGGGGACGGCGCCTCCTACGAGCAGTACTTC.

Note on this clone: Additional DNA sequences in this sample encode the identical CDR3. The chain couples TRBV5-1 to TRBJ2-7; D call uncertain. Trimming cost V 0 bases and J 2 bases, with 6 bases left between them. From germline, CDR1 is SGHRS and CDR2 YFSETQ. This CDR3 has 13 amino acids. CDR3 nucleotides: TGCGCCAGCAGCTTGGACACTGCCTACGAGCAGTACTTC. This gives the protein CASSLDTAYEQYF. Full variable domain (rest looked up from reference TRBV5-1 and TRBJ2-7): KAGVTQTPRYLIKTRGQQVTLSCSPISGHRSVSWYQQTPGQGLQFLFEYFSETQRNKGNFPGRFSGRQFSNSRSEMNVSTLELGDSALYLCASSLDTAYEQYFGPGTRLTVT.

This chain links TRBV19 with TRBJ2-3; 8 nucleotides line up with TRBD1. Germline CDR1 and CDR2: LNHDA and SQIVND (reference sequence). The length of the CDR3 is 18 residues. Losses at the gene ends were 7 bases for V and 1 base for J; bases not matched to a gene: 16. CDR3 region: CASTYGQGALGRTDTQYF. The DNA of the CDR3 is TGTGCCAGTACCTATGGGCAGGGGGCTTTAGGGCGCACAGATACGCAGTATTTT.

The chain couples TRBV30 to TRBJ1-2, with 7 bases lining up with TRBD1. The CDR3 is 13 amino acids. V was pared by 2 bases and J by 4 bases, with 4 bases of the junction left unmatched. Germline V CDR1 and CDR2: GTSNPN, SVGIG (reference sequence). The CDR3 here is CAWSPGGAYGYTF. The DNA for the CDR3 is TGTGCCTGGAGTCCAGGGGGTGCCTATGGCTACACCTTC.